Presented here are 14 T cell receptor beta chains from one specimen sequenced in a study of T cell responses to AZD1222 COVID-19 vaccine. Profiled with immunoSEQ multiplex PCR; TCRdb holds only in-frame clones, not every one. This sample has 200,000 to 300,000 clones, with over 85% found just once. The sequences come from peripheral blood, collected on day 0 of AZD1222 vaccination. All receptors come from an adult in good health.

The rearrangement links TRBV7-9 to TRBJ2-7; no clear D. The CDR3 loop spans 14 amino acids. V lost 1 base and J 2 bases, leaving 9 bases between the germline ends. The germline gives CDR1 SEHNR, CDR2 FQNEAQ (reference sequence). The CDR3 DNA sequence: TGTGCCAGCAGCTTAGATGGTCCCCCCTACGAGCAGTACTTC. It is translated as CASSLDGPPYEQYF.

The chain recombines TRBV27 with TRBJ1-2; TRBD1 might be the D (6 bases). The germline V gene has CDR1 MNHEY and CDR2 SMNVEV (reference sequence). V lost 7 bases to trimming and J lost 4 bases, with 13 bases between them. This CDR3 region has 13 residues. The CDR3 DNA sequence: TGTGCCAGCACGGCAGGGGCCAGCTATGGCTACACCTTC. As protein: CASTAGASYGYTF.

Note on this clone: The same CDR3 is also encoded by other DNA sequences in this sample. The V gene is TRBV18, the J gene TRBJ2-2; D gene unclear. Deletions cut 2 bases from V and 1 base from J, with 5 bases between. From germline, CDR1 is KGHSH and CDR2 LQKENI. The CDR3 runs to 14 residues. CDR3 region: CASSPGGNTGELFF. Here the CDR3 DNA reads TGTGCCAGCTCACCAGGTGGGAACACCGGGGAGCTGTTTTTT.

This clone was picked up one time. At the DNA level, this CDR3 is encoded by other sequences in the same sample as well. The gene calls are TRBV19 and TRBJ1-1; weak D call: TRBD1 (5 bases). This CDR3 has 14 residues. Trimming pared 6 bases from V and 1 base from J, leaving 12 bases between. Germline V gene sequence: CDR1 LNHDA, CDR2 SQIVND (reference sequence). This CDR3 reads CASSILGGNTEAFF. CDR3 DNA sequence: TGTGCCAGTAGCATACTGGGGGGGAACACTGAAGCTTTCTTT.

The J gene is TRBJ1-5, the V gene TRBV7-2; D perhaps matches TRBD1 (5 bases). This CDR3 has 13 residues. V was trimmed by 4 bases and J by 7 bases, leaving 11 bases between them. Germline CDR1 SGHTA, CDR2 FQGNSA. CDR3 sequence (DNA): TGTGCCAGCAGCTCACAGGAGAGACAGCCCCAGCATTTT. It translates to CASSSQERQPQHF.

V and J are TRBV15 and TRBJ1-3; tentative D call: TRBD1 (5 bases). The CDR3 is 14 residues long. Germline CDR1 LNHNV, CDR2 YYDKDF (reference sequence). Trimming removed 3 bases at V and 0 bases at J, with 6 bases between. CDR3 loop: CATSSGTSGNTIYF. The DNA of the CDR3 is TGTGCCACCAGCAGTGGGACCTCTGGAAACACCATATATTTT. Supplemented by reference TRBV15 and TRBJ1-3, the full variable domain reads DAMVIQNPRYQVTQFGKPVTLSCSQTLNHNVMYWYQQKSSQAPKLLFHYYDKDFNNEADTPDNFQSRRPNTSFCFLDIRSPGLGDTAMYLCATSSGTSGNTIYFGEGSWLTVV.

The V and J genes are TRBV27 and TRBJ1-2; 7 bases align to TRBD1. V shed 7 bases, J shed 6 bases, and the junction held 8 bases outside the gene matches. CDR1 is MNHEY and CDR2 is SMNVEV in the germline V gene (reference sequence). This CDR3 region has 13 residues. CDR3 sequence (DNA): TGTGCCAGCACCTCAGGGGGAATGGATGGCTACACCTTC. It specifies CASTSGGMDGYTF.

The CDR3 sequence is CASSQGGGYGYTF. The CDR3, as DNA: TGTGCCAGCAGCCAAGGGGGAGGCTATGGCTACACCTTC. V and J are TRBV14 and TRBJ1-2; no reliable D call. The V end was cut by 1 base, the J end by 4 bases, with 7 bases between. This CDR3 contains 13 residues. Germline V CDR1 and CDR2: SGHDN, FVKESK.

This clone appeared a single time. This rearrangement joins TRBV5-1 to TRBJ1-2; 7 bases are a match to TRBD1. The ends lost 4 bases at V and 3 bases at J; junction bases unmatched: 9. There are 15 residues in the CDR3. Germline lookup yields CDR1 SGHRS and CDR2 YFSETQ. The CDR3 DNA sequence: TGCGCCAGCAGCGAACTGACAGGGCCGGACTATGGCTACACCTTC. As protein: CASSELTGPDYGYTF. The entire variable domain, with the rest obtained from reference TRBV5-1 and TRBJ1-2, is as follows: KAGVTQTPRYLIKTRGQQVTLSCSPISGHRSVSWYQQTPGQGLQFLFEYFSETQRNKGNFPGRFSGRQFSNSRSEMNVSTLELGDSALYLCASSELTGPDYGYTFGSGTRLTVV.

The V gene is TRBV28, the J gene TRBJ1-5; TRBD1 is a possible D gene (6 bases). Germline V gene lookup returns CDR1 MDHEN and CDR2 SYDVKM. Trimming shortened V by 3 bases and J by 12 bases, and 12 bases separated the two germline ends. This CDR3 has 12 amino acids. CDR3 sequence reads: CASSFSLTGQHF. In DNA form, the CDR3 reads TGTGCCAGCAGTTTCTCTCTGACAGGCCAGCATTTT.

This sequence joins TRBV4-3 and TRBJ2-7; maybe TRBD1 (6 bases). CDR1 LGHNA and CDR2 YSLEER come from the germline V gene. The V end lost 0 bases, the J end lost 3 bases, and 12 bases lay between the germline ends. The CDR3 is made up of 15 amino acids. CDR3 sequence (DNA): TGCGCCAGCAGCCAAGATTTGGGGGCAGGCTACGAGCAGTACTTC. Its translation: CASSQDLGAGYEQYF.

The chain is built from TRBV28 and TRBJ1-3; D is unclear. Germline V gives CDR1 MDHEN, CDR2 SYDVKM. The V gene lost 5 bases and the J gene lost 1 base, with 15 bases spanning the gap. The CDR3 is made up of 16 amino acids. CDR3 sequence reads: CASSVGGRRSGNTIYF. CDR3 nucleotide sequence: TGTGCCAGCAGTGTCGGTGGCAGGAGGTCTGGAAACACCATATATTTT.

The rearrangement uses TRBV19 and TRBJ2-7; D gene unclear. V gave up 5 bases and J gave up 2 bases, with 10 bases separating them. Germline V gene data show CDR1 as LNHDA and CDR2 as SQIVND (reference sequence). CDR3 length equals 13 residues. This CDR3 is CASSLTVTYEQYF. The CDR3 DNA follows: TGTGCCAGTAGTTTGACGGTTACCTACGAGCAGTACTTC.

CDR3 region: CASSVGLGEGSYEQYF. CDR3 nucleotides: TGTGCCAGCAGCGTAGGACTTGGGGAAGGTTCCTACGAGCAGTACTTC. The chain employs TRBV9 and TRBJ2-7; D gene uncertain. V was trimmed by 0 bases and J by 1 base, leaving 14 bases between them. The length of the CDR3 is 16 residues. In germline, CDR1 is SGDLS, CDR2 YYNGEE.